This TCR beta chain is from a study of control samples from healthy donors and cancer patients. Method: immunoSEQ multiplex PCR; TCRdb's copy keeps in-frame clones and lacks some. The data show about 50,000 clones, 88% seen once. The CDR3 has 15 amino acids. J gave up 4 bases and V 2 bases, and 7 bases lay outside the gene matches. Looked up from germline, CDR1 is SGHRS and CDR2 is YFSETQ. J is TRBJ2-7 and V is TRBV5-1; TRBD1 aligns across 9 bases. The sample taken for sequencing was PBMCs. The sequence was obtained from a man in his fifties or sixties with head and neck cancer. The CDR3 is CASSLSGTGLYEQYF. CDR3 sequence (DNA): TGCGCCAGCAGCTTAAGTGGGACAGGGTTGTACGAGCAGTACTTC.